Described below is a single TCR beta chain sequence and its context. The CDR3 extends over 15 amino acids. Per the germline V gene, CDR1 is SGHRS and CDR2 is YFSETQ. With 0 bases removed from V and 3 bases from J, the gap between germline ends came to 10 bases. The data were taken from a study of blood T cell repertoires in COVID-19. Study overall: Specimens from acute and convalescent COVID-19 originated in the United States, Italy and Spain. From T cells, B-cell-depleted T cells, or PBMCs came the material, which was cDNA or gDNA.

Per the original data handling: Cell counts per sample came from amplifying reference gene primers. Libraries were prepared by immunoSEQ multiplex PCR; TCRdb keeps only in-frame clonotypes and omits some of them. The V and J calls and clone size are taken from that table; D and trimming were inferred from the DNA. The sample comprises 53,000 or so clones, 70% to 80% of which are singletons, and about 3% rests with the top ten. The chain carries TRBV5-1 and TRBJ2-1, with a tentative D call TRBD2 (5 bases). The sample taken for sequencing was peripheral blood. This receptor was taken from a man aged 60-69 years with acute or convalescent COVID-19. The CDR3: CASSLGDGDYNEQFF. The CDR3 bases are TGCGCCAGCAGCTTGGGAGACGGGGACTACAATGAGCAGTTCTTC.